The sequence of this T cell receptor beta chain was determined in a study of blood T cells in healthy people across ages. Background on the study: Per two T cells, template switching captured roughly one barcoded beta molecule. Findings of the study overall: Possibly confounding the expanded clonotype changes was the fact that donor CMV status was unknown. Diversity was higher, and naive CD4+ cells more numerous, in long-lived donors than in aged donors.

This clonotype was detected a few times. Its antigen remains unknown. For the second PCR, which ran for about 6 to 12 cycles, a sample-barcoded 5' primer and a J-beta primer mix were used. One entry per CDR3 protein, called by TCRdb with MiXCR from the 5' RACE reads. The profile shows 700,000 or so distinct CDR3 sequences, 40% to 45% of them singletons. Donors ranged from 6 to 90 years old and were healthy Caucasians in Russia. The V and J ends lost 4 bases and 2 bases, in that order; junction bases with no gene match: 8. This CDR3 region has 18 residues. Germline V gene sequence: CDR1 SEHNR, CDR2 FQNEAQ (reference sequence).

Sample: blood. This receptor was obtained from a man older than 75 in good health. The gene calls are TRBV7-9 and TRBJ2-3, with TRBD2 matching 14 bases. DNA for the CDR3: TGTGCCAGCAGCTGGGGACTAGCGGGGGCCTCAGTCACAGATACGCAGTATTTT. Its translation is CASSWGLAGASVTDTQYF.